The T cell receptor beta chain described here comes from a study of blood T cell repertoires in COVID-19. About the study: Samples taken during acute and convalescent COVID-19 were collected in the United States, Italy and Spain. PBMCs, B-cell-depleted T cells, or T cells provided the cDNA or gDNA that made up the material.

Authors' analysis steps: Counts of nucleated cells, estimated from reference gene primer amplification, were obtained. Measured with immunoSEQ multiplex PCR; TCRdb has only the in-frame clones, and not every one. For V, J and clone size, that table is used; D and trimming come from the DNA. The sample holds 70,000 to 75,000 clones, 90% seen once. In germline, CDR1 is SGHAT, CDR2 FQNNGV. The CDR3 is 16 amino acids. V trimming: 2 bases; J trimming: 5 bases; junction bases outside the gene matches: 6. This clone was counted a few times. The sequence came from a young woman with acute or convalescent COVID-19. Material for sequencing was peripheral blood. J is TRBJ2-2 and V is TRBV11-2; 9 bases are shared with TRBD2. The CDR3 loop reads CASSLNRGGATGELFF. DNA for the CDR3: TGTGCCAGCAGCTTAAATCGCGGGGGGGCAACCGGGGAGCTGTTTTTT.